Included here is one TCR beta chain sequence, with context. Its cognate antigen is unknown. The sample belongs to a study of shared clonotypes between healthy human individuals. Findings and caveats of the study: Sorted-subset sequencing was shown by rarefaction to be incomplete despite large depth. Generally, naive subsets (rather than memory subsets) showed larger estimated richness.

The naive CD8 subset, CD45RO-negative cells positively selected for CCR7, excluded terminally differentiated effector memory CD45RA+ cells. TCRdb's copy holds only in-frame clones and misses some; the assay was immunoSEQ multiplex PCR. The sample lists some 2,100,000 clones, about 92% occurring once. V lost 1 base, J lost 0 bases, and 13 bases lay in between. The CDR3 sequence is 17 residues long. From germline, CDR1 is MNHNS and CDR2 SASEGT. The receptor was derived from a man between 18 and 29 years old in good health. Some clones in this sample may be carry-over from other donors' samples. Sequencing was performed on naive CD8+ T cells from PBMCs. The chain couples TRBV6-1 to TRBJ1-5; D might be TRBD1 (5 bases). The CDR3 sequence is CASSEGRGPYSNQPQHF. CDR3 in DNA: TGTGCCAGCAGTGAAGGTCGGGGACCGTATAGCAATCAGCCCCAGCATTTT.